This TCR beta chain was identified during a study of cytomegalovirus exposure and HLA in healthy donors. V was cut by 6 bases and J by 8 bases, with 17 bases left in between. Germline V CDR1 and CDR2: MRHNA, SNTAGT. CDR3 length: 14 residues. The protocol was immunoSEQ multiplex PCR, while the TCRdb copy is restricted to in-frame clones and leaves out a portion. This table has about 68,000 clones, 91% appearing once. This clonotype was obtained from a man aged 18 to 35 in good health and CMV-seronegative. The sequenced material came from PBMCs. The chain uses TRBV6-4 and TRBJ2-1; no firm D call. CDR3 sequence: CASSARYISDEQFF. CDR3 bases: TGTGCCAGCAGCGCTAGGTATATATCCGATGAGCAGTTCTTC.